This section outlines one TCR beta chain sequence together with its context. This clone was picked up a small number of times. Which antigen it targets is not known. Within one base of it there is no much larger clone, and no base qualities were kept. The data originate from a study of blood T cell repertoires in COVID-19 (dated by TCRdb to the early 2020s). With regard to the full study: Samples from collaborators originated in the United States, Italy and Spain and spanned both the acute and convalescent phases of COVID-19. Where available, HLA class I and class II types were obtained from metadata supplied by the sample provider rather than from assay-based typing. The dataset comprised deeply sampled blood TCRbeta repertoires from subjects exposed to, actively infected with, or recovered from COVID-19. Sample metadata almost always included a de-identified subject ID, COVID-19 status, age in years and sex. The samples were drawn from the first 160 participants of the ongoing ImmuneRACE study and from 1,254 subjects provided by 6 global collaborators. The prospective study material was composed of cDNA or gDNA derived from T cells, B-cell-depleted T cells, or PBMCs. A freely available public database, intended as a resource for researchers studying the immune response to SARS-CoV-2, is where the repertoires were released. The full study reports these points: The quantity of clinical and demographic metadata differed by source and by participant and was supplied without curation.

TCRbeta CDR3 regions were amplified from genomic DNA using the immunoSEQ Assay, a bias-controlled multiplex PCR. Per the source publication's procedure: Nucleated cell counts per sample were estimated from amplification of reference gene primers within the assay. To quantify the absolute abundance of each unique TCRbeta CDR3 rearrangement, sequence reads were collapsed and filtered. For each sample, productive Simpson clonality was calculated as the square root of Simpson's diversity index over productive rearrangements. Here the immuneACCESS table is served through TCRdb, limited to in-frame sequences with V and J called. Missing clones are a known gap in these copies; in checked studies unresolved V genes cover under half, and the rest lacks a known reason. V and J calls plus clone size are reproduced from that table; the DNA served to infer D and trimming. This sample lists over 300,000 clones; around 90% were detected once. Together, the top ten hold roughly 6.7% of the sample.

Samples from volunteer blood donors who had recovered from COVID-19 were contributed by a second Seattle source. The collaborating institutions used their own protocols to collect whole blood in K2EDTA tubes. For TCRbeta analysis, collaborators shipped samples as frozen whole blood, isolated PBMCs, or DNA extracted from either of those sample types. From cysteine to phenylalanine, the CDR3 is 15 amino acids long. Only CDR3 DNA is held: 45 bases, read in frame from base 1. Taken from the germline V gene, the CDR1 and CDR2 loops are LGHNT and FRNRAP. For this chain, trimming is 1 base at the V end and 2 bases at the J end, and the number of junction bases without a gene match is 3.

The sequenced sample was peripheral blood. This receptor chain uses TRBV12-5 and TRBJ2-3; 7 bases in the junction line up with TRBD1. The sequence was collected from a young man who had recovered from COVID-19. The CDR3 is CASGLGQGHTDTQYF. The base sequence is TGTGCTAGTGGTTTGGGACAGGGACACACAGATACGCAGTATTTT.